The 26 T cell receptor beta chains reported below all come from one sample, sequenced in a study of tissue T cells after allogeneic stem cell transplantation. Method: immunoSEQ multiplex PCR; TCRdb's copy keeps in-frame clones and lacks some. The data hold about 43,000 clones, with 80% to 95% observed a single time. The material was blood, obtained before transplantation. These receptors all stem from a woman aged 40 to 75 who later had graft-versus-host disease after an allogeneic stem cell transplant.

This clone was seen more than once but under ten times. The genes are TRBV20-1 and TRBJ1-5; D is uncertain. With 3 bases removed from V and 7 bases from J, the gap between germline ends came to 7 bases. The CDR3 covers 11 residues. Germline V lookup: CDR1 DFQATT, CDR2 SNEGSKA (reference sequence). CDR3 in DNA: TGCAGTGCTAGTGGGCGGCAGCCCCAGCATTTT. It translates to CSASGRQPQHF.

The chain uses TRBV15 and TRBJ2-7; 7 positions agree with TRBD2. CDR3 length: 14 residues. V dropped 6 bases and J dropped 0; count of bases not matched to a gene: 5. Germline loops: CDR1 LNHNV, CDR2 YYDKDF (reference sequence). CDR3 residues: CATRRGGLSYEQYF. CDR3 sequence (DNA): TGTGCCACCAGGCGGGGAGGGCTCTCCTACGAGCAGTACTTC.

This chain joins TRBV20-1 and TRBJ2-1; D unclear. The CDR3 length is 11 residues. V was cut by 0 bases and J by 10 bases, with 7 bases left in between. Per germline, CDR1 DFQATT and CDR2 SNEGSKA (reference sequence). CDR3 sequence: CSAREGREQFF. In DNA form, the CDR3 reads TGCAGTGCTAGAGAAGGGCGAGAGCAGTTCTTC.

This sequence joins TRBV24-1 and TRBJ2-3; D is unclear. CDR1 and CDR2 from the germline V gene are KGHDR and SFDVKD. The V end lost 5 bases, the J end lost 2 bases, and 19 bases lay between the germline ends. This CDR3 region has 17 residues. The CDR3 loop is CATSVHGPPLNTDTQYF. CDR3 DNA: TGTGCCACCAGTGTCCACGGCCCACCTCTAAACACAGATACGCAGTATTTT.

The chain links TRBV5-1 to TRBJ1-1, with 9 bases identical to TRBD1. V was pared by 1 base and J by 5 bases, with 6 bases of the junction left unmatched. The germline gives CDR1 SGHRS, CDR2 YFSETQ. The CDR3 is 15 amino acids. CDR3 DNA sequence: TGCGCCAGCAGCTTGCCGCTGACAGGGGGGACTGAAGCTTTCTTT. Translated: CASSLPLTGGTEAFF.

J is TRBJ2-4 and V is TRBV19; 8 nucleotides agree with TRBD2. The germline V gene has CDR1 LNHDA and CDR2 SQIVND (reference sequence). V lost 1 base, J lost 6 bases, and 2 bases stayed unmatched. This CDR3 contains 14 residues. The CDR3 spells CASSIGAGGNIQYF. For the CDR3, the DNA is TGTGCCAGTAGTATAGGGGCGGGGGGAAACATTCAGTACTTC.

The chain links TRBV6-2 or TRBV6-3 to TRBJ2-7, with TRBD2 identical over 11 bases. CDR1 MNHEY and CDR2 SVGEGT come from the germline V gene. CDR3 length: 17 amino acids. The J segment lost 2 bases and the V segment lost 2 bases, leaving 8 bases of the junction unmatched. The CDR3 loop reads CASSYLTTSGVTYEQYF. The CDR3 coding sequence is TGTGCCAGCAGTTACCTGACGACTAGCGGGGTTACCTACGAGCAGTACTTC.

The chain has TRBV19 and TRBJ1-3, with D unresolved. The CDR3 loop spans 12 amino acids. Germline loops: CDR1 LNHDA, CDR2 SQIVND (reference sequence). V was clipped by 4 bases and J by 4 bases, with 5 bases between them. The CDR3 sequence is CASSTEGNTIYF. The CDR3 nucleotides read TGTGCCAGTAGTACCGAGGGAAACACCATATATTTT.

The count of this clone is one. V gene TRBV5-3 combines with J gene TRBJ2-1; 14 positions match TRBD2. TRBV5-3 is reported as an ORF; its role is uncertain. The CDR3 is 16 amino acids. The V and J ends lost 3 bases and 7 bases, in that order; junction bases with no gene match: 6. CDR3 sequence: CARSWGLAGAGNEQFF. CDR3 bases: TGTGCCAGAAGCTGGGGACTAGCGGGAGCCGGGAATGAGCAGTTCTTC.

The V call is TRBV28, the J call TRBJ1-5; D gene uncertain. This CDR3 contains 13 residues. V was pared by 2 bases and J by 6 bases, with 8 bases between. In germline, CDR1 is MDHEN, CDR2 SYDVKM. CDR3 protein: CASSLTGGQPQHF. The CDR3 region has the DNA TGTGCCAGCAGTTTAACGGGTGGTCAGCCCCAGCATTTT.

This chain connects TRBV3-1 (or the pseudogene TRBV3-2) to TRBJ2-1; D uncertain. The V end lost 5 bases, the J end lost 0 bases, and 5 bases lay between the germline ends. CDR1 is LGHDT, CDR2 YNNKEL, per germline (reference sequence). This CDR3 comprises 13 residues. This CDR3 reads CASSGSSYNEQFF. CDR3 DNA: TGTGCCAGCAGCGGTAGCTCCTACAATGAGCAGTTCTTC.

This chain joins TRBV12-3 or TRBV12-4 and TRBJ2-7; D gene unclear. Trimming cost V 5 bases and J 1 base, with 6 bases left between them. The length of the CDR3 is 12 residues. For the CDR3, the DNA is TGTGCCAGCAGTCTCGATTCCTACGAGCAGTACTTC. It specifies CASSLDSYEQYF.

The rearrangement joins TRBV4-3 to TRBJ1-5, with TRBD1 matching over 9 bases. CDR1 is LGHNA, CDR2 YSLEER, per germline. The CDR3 consists of 15 residues. V trimming: 4 bases; J trimming: 7 bases; junction bases outside the gene matches: 8. The CDR3 here is CASSLRDREGQPQHF. Here the CDR3 DNA reads TGCGCCAGCAGCCTCCGGGACAGGGAGGGGCAGCCCCAGCATTTT.

This chain joins TRBV29-1 and TRBJ1-2; no clear D gene. Between the trimmed V and J ends, which lost 8 bases and 13 bases, there was a span of 14 bases. This CDR3 comprises 9 residues. The germline V gene has CDR1 SQVTM and CDR2 ANQGSEA. CDR3 sequence reads: CSPTRSLTF. The CDR3 DNA reads as TGCAGCCCTACCCGGTCCCTCACCTTC.

The chain combines TRBV5-1 with TRBJ1-2; possibly TRBD1 for D (6 bases). V was clipped by 0 bases and J by 6 bases, with 21 bases between them. The germline V gene encodes CDR1 SGHRS and CDR2 YFSETQ. The CDR3 is made up of 17 amino acids. The DNA for the CDR3 is TGCGCCAGCAGCTTGGACAGGGCAGGGCAGGCACCAAATGGCTACACCTTC. Translation gives CASSLDRAGQAPNGYTF.

The gene calls are TRBV6-5 and TRBJ1-2; 7 bases are shared with TRBD1. The germline V gene encodes CDR1 MNHEY and CDR2 SVGAGI. V shed 10 bases and J 2 bases; nucleotides not matched to a gene: 13. The CDR3 is 15 amino acids. The CDR3 sequence: CATGSFGTANYGYTF. In DNA form, the CDR3 reads TGTGCCACCGGCTCTTTCGGGACAGCCAACTATGGCTACACCTTC.

This clone was counted a single time. The V gene is TRBV3-1 (or the pseudogene TRBV3-2), the J gene TRBJ2-1; 10 bases match TRBD2. The CDR3 loop spans 16 amino acids. The germline V gene has CDR1 LGHDT and CDR2 YNNKEL (reference sequence). V shed 1 base and J 9 bases; nucleotides not matched to a gene: 9. Here the CDR3 DNA reads TGTGCCAGCAGCCAAGGGGCTAGCGGGAGCGAGGGTGAGCAGTTCTTC. The encoded protein is CASSQGASGSEGEQFF.

V gene TRBV19 combines with J gene TRBJ2-3, with unresolved D. The length of the CDR3 is 14 residues. Germline assignment: CDR1 LNHDA and CDR2 SQIVND (reference sequence). The V and J ends lost 4 bases and 2 bases respectively, with 10 bases between them. The CDR3 loop is CASSTWADTDTQYF. The CDR3, as DNA: TGTGCCAGTAGTACATGGGCCGACACAGATACGCAGTATTTT.

V gene TRBV19 combines with J gene TRBJ2-7; 8 bases agree with TRBD2. Germline trimming cut 3 bases from V and 0 bases from J; bases unmatched to any gene: 4. In germline, CDR1 is LNHDA, CDR2 SQIVND (reference sequence). The CDR3 consists of 15 residues. CDR3: CASSIGSGASYEQYF. In DNA form, the CDR3 reads TGTGCCAGTAGTATCGGTAGCGGGGCCTCCTACGAGCAGTACTTC.

The J gene is TRBJ2-2, the V gene TRBV19; no clear D gene. Deletions cut 2 bases from V and 10 bases from J, with 14 bases between. Looked up from germline, CDR1 is LNHDA and CDR2 is SQIVND (reference sequence). CDR3 length: 14 residues. The CDR3 DNA follows: TGTGCCAGTAGTATAACGAATGGGGATGCGGAGCTGTTTTTT. As protein: CASSITNGDAELFF.

This rearrangement joins TRBV27 to TRBJ2-2, with D uncertain. With 9 bases removed from V and 0 bases from J, the gap between germline ends came to 5 bases. The germline CDR1 and CDR2 sequences are MNHEY and SMNVEV (reference sequence). CDR3 length: 12 amino acids. CDR3 nucleotides: TGTGCCAGTACCGCGAACACCGGGGAGCTGTTTTTT. Translation gives CASTANTGELFF.

V gene TRBV9 combines with J gene TRBJ2-1; 9 nucleotides agree with TRBD2. CDR3 length: 16 amino acids. The V gene end was trimmed by 1 base and the J gene end by 0 bases; junction bases not matched to a gene: 2. The germline CDR1 and CDR2 sequences are SGDLS and YYNGEE. This CDR3 is CASSVNSGSSYNEQFF. DNA of the CDR3: TGTGCCAGCAGCGTAAATAGCGGGAGCTCCTACAATGAGCAGTTCTTC.

The chain combines TRBV29-1 with TRBJ2-5; 13 bases are shared with TRBD2. The CDR3 has 14 residues. Germline V gives CDR1 SQVTM, CDR2 ANQGSEA. V gave up 8 bases and J gave up 10 bases; unmatched junction bases: 13. The CDR3 DNA follows: TGCAGCTCACGGACTAGCGGGAGTAGCGGTGACCAGTACTTC. Residues: CSSRTSGSSGDQYF.

The chain uses TRBV30 and TRBJ1-2; D possibly corresponds to TRBD1 (6 bases). The V end lost 0 bases, the J end lost 0 bases, and 8 bases lay between the germline ends. CDR1 GTSNPN and CDR2 SVGIG come from the germline V gene (reference sequence). CDR3 length equals 14 residues. DNA of the CDR3: TGTGCCTGGAGTGTGGGGGGCGCTAACTATGGCTACACCTTC. Translating it yields CAWSVGGANYGYTF. The complete variable domain, with remaining parts taken from reference TRBV30 and TRBJ1-2, reads SQTIHQWPATLVQPVGSPLSLECTVEGTSNPNLYWYRQAAGRGLQLLFYSVGIGQISSEVPQNLSASRPQDRQFILSSKKLLLSDSGFYLCAWSVGGANYGYTFGSGTRLTVV.

The chain couples TRBV5-1 to TRBJ2-1, with 10 bases fitting TRBD2. CDR3 length: 17 residues. Trimming removed 2 bases from V and 0 bases from J; junction bases left unmatched: 5. The germline V gene has CDR1 SGHRS and CDR2 YFSETQ. The CDR3 loop is CASSLRTSGTSYNEQFF. CDR3 bases: TGCGCCAGCAGCTTAAGGACTAGCGGAACCTCCTACAATGAGCAGTTCTTC.

This chain connects TRBV27 to TRBJ2-7; no clear D gene. V was trimmed by 6 bases and J by 3 bases, leaving 15 bases between them. CDR3 length: 14 amino acids. Per the germline V gene, CDR1 is MNHEY and CDR2 is SMNVEV (reference sequence). The CDR3 sequence: CASSSELLNYEQYF. The CDR3 DNA reads TGTGCCAGCAGCTCGGAACTTCTCAACTACGAGCAGTACTTC.